The source of this TCR beta chain is a study of OX40 agonist ivuxolimab in advanced cancers. Study in general: Patients in the trial were receiving intravenous ivuxolimab every 2 weeks, at doses of 0.01 to 10 mg/kg.

The germline V gene has CDR1 SGDLS and CDR2 YYNGEE. This CDR3 has 14 residues. The V end lost 0 bases, the J end lost 6 bases, and 12 bases lay between the germline ends. As to this clone: The antigen remains undetermined.

Here immunoSEQ multiplex PCR was the method, and the copy in TCRdb shows in-frame clones only, minus some. Of roughly 41,000 clones listed, about 88% are singletons. Broader study findings: Clonal expansion from baseline to week 6 occurred in both CD4+ and CD8+ T cells.

This chain joins TRBV9 and TRBJ1-2; weak D call: TRBD1 (6 bases). This receptor was taken from an adult with an advanced solid tumor such as melanoma, head and neck, liver or kidney cancer. The sequencing used CD4+ or CD8+ T cells sorted from blood, collected in a trial of the OX40 agonist ivuxolimab. DNA for the CDR3: TGTGCCAGCAGCGTAGATTCAGGGGAGGATGGCTACACCTTC. Protein: CASSVDSGEDGYTF.